The T cell receptor beta chain described here comes from a study of shared clonotypes between healthy human individuals. Germline-derived CDR1 and CDR2 are GTSNPN and SVGIG (reference sequence). Trimming removed 2 bases from V and 4 bases from J, with 15 bases in between. This CDR3 has 15 residues. This clone was seen a handful of times. Measured with immunoSEQ multiplex PCR; TCRdb has only the in-frame clones, and not every one. The table records roughly 2.5 million clones, around nine tenths of them present only once. The clonotype originates from a young man in good health. The sample was naive CD4+ T cells sorted from blood. Subset defined: CD45RA+ positively selected. V usage is TRBV30 and J usage is TRBJ1-5; perhaps TRBD1 as D (6 bases). The DNA for the CDR3 is TGTGCCTGGAGTCCCGGAGGGGGGAATAATCAGCCCCAGCATTTT. Amino acids: CAWSPGGGNNQPQHF. Variable domain in full (rest from reference TRBV30 and TRBJ1-5): SQTIHQWPATLVQPVGSPLSLECTVEGTSNPNLYWYRQAAGRGLQLLFYSVGIGQISSEVPQNLSASRPQDRQFILSSKKLLLSDSGFYLCAWSPGGGNNQPQHFGDGTRLSIL.